This entry lists 22 T cell receptor beta chains sequenced from one sample in a study of long-term antiretroviral therapy in people with HIV. Run at survey level, the immunoSEQ assay was version v3.0. Profiled with immunoSEQ multiplex PCR; TCRdb holds only in-frame clones, not every one. The table includes about 20,000 clones, over 90% detected once. The sequenced sample was unsorted PBMCs, obtained 4.4 years after starting antiretroviral therapy. The receptors come from a woman aged 45-59 years with HIV.

This clone showed up just a few times. The gene calls are TRBV2 and TRBJ2-7; a weak D match, TRBD2 (5 bases). CDR1 is SNHLY, CDR2 FYNNEI, per germline. This CDR3 is 12 amino acids long. V lost 7 bases to trimming and J lost 2 bases, with 9 bases between them. In DNA form, the CDR3 reads TGTGCCAGCAACGGGGAACCCTACGAGCAGTACTTC. It encodes CASNGEPYEQYF.

The chain links TRBV11-2 to TRBJ2-5; 8 nucleotides agree with TRBD2. CDR3 size: 16 residues. J lost 2 bases, V lost 1 base, and 6 bases had no gene match. Germline CDR1 reads SGHAT; CDR2 reads FQNNGV. CDR3 in DNA: TGTGCCAGCAGCTTAGGGCTAGCGGGCGGACAAGAGACCCAGTACTTC. Protein sequence: CASSLGLAGGQETQYF.

The rearrangement uses TRBV6-1 and TRBJ2-7; 8 bases are a match to TRBD1. Germline CDR1 is MNHNS and CDR2 is SASEGT. J was trimmed by 3 bases and V by 4 bases; bases with no gene match: 14. CDR3 length: 17 residues. The CDR3 DNA reads as TGTGCCAGCAGTGGCCGGACAGGGAATATCCAACACTACGAGCAGTACTTC. Translating it yields CASSGRTGNIQHYEQYF.

J is TRBJ2-5 and V is TRBV7-3; 11 bases fit TRBD1. V shed 4 bases and J 5 bases; nucleotides not matched to a gene: 6. The CDR3 is made up of 15 amino acids. Germline V lookup: CDR1 SGHTA, CDR2 FQGTGA. CDR3 loop: CASSSGQGARETQYF. As DNA, the CDR3 is TGTGCCAGCAGCTCCGGACAGGGGGCGCGTGAGACCCAGTACTTC.

V is TRBV7-9 and J is TRBJ2-1, with 9 bases lining up with TRBD2. J was trimmed by 3 bases and V by 1 base; bases with no gene match: 4. The CDR3 runs 16 residues. CDR1 SEHNR and CDR2 FQNEAQ come from the germline V gene (reference sequence). The CDR3 sequence: CASSLEGTSHYNEQFF. The CDR3 DNA reads as TGTGCCAGCAGCTTAGAGGGGACTAGCCACTACAATGAGCAGTTCTTC.

The gene calls are TRBV29-1 and TRBJ2-2; D unresolved. The germline gives CDR1 SQVTM, CDR2 ANQGSEA. The CDR3 is 14 residues long. Trimming removed 7 bases at V and 1 base at J, with 13 bases between. The chain's CDR3 is CSGTGPMNTGELFF. CDR3 nucleotides: TGCAGCGGGACGGGTCCTATGAACACCGGGGAGCTGTTTTTT.

The J gene is TRBJ1-3, the V gene TRBV7-2; 7 nucleotides align to TRBD1. V shed 2 bases, J shed 4 bases, and the junction held 5 bases outside the gene matches. This CDR3 is built from 15 residues. The germline gives CDR1 SGHTA, CDR2 FQGNSA. CDR3 bases: TGTGCCAGCAGCTTAAGAGGGGGCTCGGGAAACACCATATATTTT. It is translated as CASSLRGGSGNTIYF.

V is TRBV10-1 and J is TRBJ2-7; 9 nucleotides agree with TRBD1. Germline CDR1 reads WNHNN; CDR2 reads SYGVQD (reference sequence). V was pared by 8 bases and J by 3 bases, with 5 bases of the junction left unmatched. This CDR3 has 13 amino acids. The DNA for the CDR3 is TGCGCCAGCGCCGTGACAGGGGGCTACGAGCAGTACTTC. Protein: CASAVTGGYEQYF.

This chain joins TRBV9 and TRBJ1-1; weak D call: TRBD1 (5 bases). V was cut by 2 bases and J by 3 bases, with 14 bases left in between. This CDR3 has 15 residues. The germline gives CDR1 SGDLS, CDR2 YYNGEE. The CDR3 DNA reads as TGTGCCAGCAGCGTGGCGGTTGGCAGGGACACTGAAGCTTTCTTT. Amino acid sequence: CASSVAVGRDTEAFF.

The chain combines TRBV19 with TRBJ1-6, with TRBD1 matching over 7 bases. V shed 10 bases and J 6 bases; nucleotides not matched to a gene: 6. Germline V gene sequence: CDR1 LNHDA, CDR2 SQIVND (reference sequence). The CDR3 covers 13 residues. CDR3 sequence (DNA): TGTGCCATCAAGAAGGGGGCTAATTCACCCCTCCACTTT. This translates into CAIKKGANSPLHF.

The chain carries TRBV6-5 and TRBJ2-7; 7 bases are a match to TRBD1. Per the germline V gene, CDR1 is MNHEY and CDR2 is SVGAGI. The CDR3 consists of 15 residues. V was clipped by 6 bases and J by 0 bases; unmatched bases: 8. The CDR3 DNA reads as TGTGCCAGCAGCCCAAGGACAGGTAGCTCCTACGAGCAGTACTTC. It codes for CASSPRTGSSYEQYF.

This clone has just a few counts. This chain's CDR3 is CASSARGYGYTF. Here the CDR3 DNA reads TGTGCCAGCAGCGCGCGAGGCTATGGCTACACCTTC. The gene calls are TRBV5-6 and TRBJ1-2; D unresolved. Trimming cost V 4 bases and J 4 bases, with 8 bases left between them. The CDR3 loop spans 12 amino acids. Germline V lookup: CDR1 SGHDT, CDR2 YYEEEE.

The rearrangement links TRBV29-1 to TRBJ1-4, with D perhaps TRBD1 (5 bases). Germline V gene data show CDR1 as SQVTM and CDR2 as ANQGSEA. The CDR3 covers 12 residues. V was shortened by 4 bases and J by 13 bases, with 16 bases between the two germline ends. The CDR3 spells CSVGDREAGLFF. The CDR3, as DNA: TGCAGCGTTGGGGACCGCGAGGCTGGACTGTTTTTT.

This clone was detected only once. The chain has TRBV6-5 and TRBJ1-2, with no clear D. V dropped 6 bases and J dropped 4 bases, with 9 bases sitting between them. This CDR3 region has 12 residues. Per the germline V gene, CDR1 is MNHEY and CDR2 is SVGAGI. CDR3 bases: TGTGCCAGCAGAAAATACAGCTATGGCTACACCTTC. It yields the protein CASRKYSYGYTF.

The rearrangement joins TRBV5-1 to TRBJ2-7; a possible D gene is TRBD1 (6 bases). This CDR3 region has 15 residues. From germline, CDR1 is SGHRS and CDR2 YFSETQ. Between the trimmed V and J ends, which lost 0 bases and 2 bases, there was a span of 12 bases. This CDR3 is CASSLVSQGPYEQYF. The DNA of the CDR3 is TGCGCCAGCAGCTTGGTTTCCCAGGGGCCCTACGAGCAGTACTTC.

J is TRBJ1-2 and V is TRBV18, with D perhaps TRBD1 (6 bases). Germline V gene sequence: CDR1 KGHSH, CDR2 LQKENI. This CDR3 region has 13 residues. Trimming shortened V by 3 bases and J by 4 bases, and 9 bases separated the two germline ends. DNA for the CDR3: TGTGCCAGCTCACCGACAGGACCCTATGGCTACACCTTC. It is translated as CASSPTGPYGYTF.

V usage is TRBV2 and J usage is TRBJ1-5, with unresolved D. V lost 8 bases and J lost 3, with 11 bases in between. Germline CDR1 SNHLY, CDR2 FYNNEI. CDR3 length: 13 residues. The CDR3 loop is CASSIGPNQPQHF. CDR3 sequence (DNA): TGTGCCAGCTCAATTGGGCCCAATCAGCCCCAGCATTTT.

The chain has TRBV10-3 and TRBJ2-3; no clear D. Germline V gives CDR1 ENHRY, CDR2 SYGVKD. This CDR3 spans 15 amino acids. Trimming left V 10 bases short and J 0 bases short, with 17 bases between. The chain's CDR3 is CATGKGWDSTDTQYF. The DNA of the CDR3 is TGTGCCACGGGTAAGGGTTGGGATAGCACAGATACGCAGTATTTT.

The chain employs TRBV7-9 and TRBJ2-7; D gene uncertain. The V gene's germline CDR1 is SEHNR and CDR2 FQNEAQ (reference sequence). This CDR3 region has 13 residues. V shed 3 bases and J shed 0 bases, with 6 bases lying between them. The CDR3 reads CASSFTNSYEQYF. The CDR3 nucleotides are TGTGCCAGCAGCTTCACAAACTCCTACGAGCAGTACTTC. The full variable domain, in which reference TRBV7-9 and TRBJ2-7 provide the parts outside the CDR3, is DTGVSQNPRHKITKRGQNVTFRCDPISEHNRLYWYRQTLGQGPEFLTYFQNEAQLEKSRLLSDRFSAERPKGSFSTLEIQRTEQGDSAMYLCASSFTNSYEQYFGPGTRLTVT.

This sequence joins TRBV5-1 and TRBJ2-2; a possible D gene is TRBD1 (5 bases). Germline CDR1 SGHRS, CDR2 YFSETQ. The CDR3 totals 14 residues. The V and J ends lost 4 bases and 4 bases respectively, with 11 bases between them. This CDR3 reads CASSTDTFTGELFF. The CDR3 DNA follows: TGCGCCAGCAGCACGGACACATTCACCGGGGAGCTGTTTTTT. Supplemented by reference TRBV5-1 and TRBJ2-2, the full variable domain reads KAGVTQTPRYLIKTRGQQVTLSCSPISGHRSVSWYQQTPGQGLQFLFEYFSETQRNKGNFPGRFSGRQFSNSRSEMNVSTLELGDSALYLCASSTDTFTGELFFGEGSRLTVL.

By its share, this clone is medium-sized (0.01 to 0.1%). This rearrangement joins TRBV11-2 to TRBJ2-3; TRBD2 aligns across 10 bases. Germline V lookup: CDR1 SGHAT, CDR2 FQNNGV. This CDR3 has 16 residues. J gave up 5 bases and V 4 bases, and 9 bases lay outside the gene matches. In DNA form, the CDR3 reads TGTGCCAGCAGCTGGCTAGCGGGGGTCCCCGGAGATACGCAGTATTTT. Translating gives CASSWLAGVPGDTQYF.

This rearrangement joins TRBV2 to TRBJ2-7; the D is unclear. The CDR3 length is 11 residues. Trimming cost V 8 bases and J 3 bases, with 8 bases left between them. In germline, CDR1 is SNHLY, CDR2 FYNNEI. As DNA, the CDR3 is TGTGCCAGCTTTGATAACTACGAGCAGTACTTC. Protein sequence: CASFDNYEQYF.